This T cell receptor (beta chain) appears in the sequencing data of a study of cytomegalovirus exposure and HLA in healthy donors. About the study: Later, an analysis reported that the 110 or so validation repertoires had used the same platform as the 550 to 750 first-cohort repertoires.

Study-wide results and limits: Rarity held for most TCR sequences, but there were some public TCRs that occurred in many donors.

Clones were sequenced by immunoSEQ multiplex PCR, and TCRdb holds only the in-frame ones, with some missing. The repertoire holds some 140,000 clones, with 86% as singletons. With respect to this clone: Its antigen is undetermined.

The CDR3 is 12 residues long. Per germline, CDR1 MNHEY and CDR2 SMNVEV (reference sequence). V lost 8 bases, J lost 5 bases, and 13 bases lay in between. J is TRBJ2-7 and V is TRBV27; D call uncertain. The sample was PBMCs. The source is a man between 18 and 35 years old in good health and CMV-seronegative. In nucleotides, the CDR3 is TGTGCCAGCGCGCGATCCTTCCACGAGCAGTACTTC. This gives the protein CASARSFHEQYF.